This TCR beta chain was documented in a study of cytomegalovirus exposure and HLA in healthy donors. Trimming left V 6 bases short and J 6 bases short, with 14 bases between. Germline V CDR1 and CDR2: LNHDA, SQIVND (reference sequence). The CDR3 runs 14 residues. This clone was seen a handful of times. Its antigen remains unidentified. Findings and limits, study-wide: In a later analysis, productive TCRs from donors in an Asian-associated ancestry cluster reportedly carried fewer N-insertions than the cohort mean.

In the PCR, 60 Vbeta and 13 Jbeta primers were used. In the original analysis: The authors later counted 65 million to 90 million unique TCR beta chains, approximately 12 million of them shared. Generated by immunoSEQ multiplex PCR, the TCRdb table keeps only in-frame clones and is missing some. The V and J calls and clone size are taken from that table; D and trimming were inferred from the DNA. The sample shows 90,000 to 120,000 clones, 65% to 85% of them seen only once. This receptor was identified in a man aged 18 to 29 in good health and CMV-seronegative. The genes are TRBV19 and TRBJ2-2, with a possible D match to TRBD2 (5 bases). Sequencing input: PBMCs. The CDR3 DNA sequence: TGTGCCAGTAGGGCGGGCGGACGAGCCGGGGAGCTGTTTTTT. It specifies CASRAGGRAGELFF.